Below are 15 T cell receptor beta chains sequenced from a single sample in a study of glioma-infiltrating T cells. Amplification of TCR alpha and beta CDR3 regions from RNA used iRepertoire nested multiplex PCR. Via MiXCR, TCRdb re-called the multiplex PCR reads, giving one row per CDR3 protein. The sample has some 90,000 distinct CDR3 sequences, roughly 39% seen once. The sequenced sample consisted of glioma tissue, nonneoplastic brain tissue, or PBMCs (not recorded which). These receptors were obtained from a human donor with low-grade glioma or glioblastoma, undergoing nonglioma brain surgery, or in good health (not recorded which).

This clonotype was detected many times. The rearrangement joins TRBV6-2 or TRBV6-3 to TRBJ1-1; D is possibly TRBD1 (5 bases). This CDR3 is built from 13 residues. Trimming pared 4 bases from V and 1 base from J, leaving 7 bases between. The V gene's germline CDR1 is MNHEY and CDR2 SVGEGT. In DNA, the CDR3 is TGTGCCAGCAGTTCGCAGGGGAACACTGAAGCTTTCTTT. Encoded protein: CASSSQGNTEAFF.

The chain carries TRBV2 and TRBJ2-3; D is possibly TRBD1 (6 bases). The CDR3 spans 15 residues. CDR1 is SNHLY, CDR2 FYNNEI, per germline. Deletions cut 4 bases from V and 2 bases from J, with 13 bases between. The CDR3 loop reads CASSGAGDNTDTQYF. The CDR3 nucleotides read TGTGCCAGCAGTGGGGCAGGGGACAACACAGATACGCAGTATTTT.

Details on this clonotype: The junction departs from the called germline gene at one end, perhaps through a read error. This chain connects TRBV19 to TRBJ1-5; weak D call: TRBD1 (6 bases). In germline, CDR1 is LNHDA, CDR2 SQIVND (reference sequence). This CDR3 spans 16 amino acids. CDR3: CASGMFEGVRNQPQHF. DNA of the CDR3: TGTGCCAGTGGTATGTTTGAGGGGGTGCGCAATCAGCCCCAGCATTTT.

The rearrangement joins TRBV15 to TRBJ2-5; 7 bases fit TRBD1. V dropped 3 bases and J dropped 7; count of bases not matched to a gene: 20. The CDR3 is 18 amino acids. Germline V gene data show CDR1 as LNHNV and CDR2 as YYDKDF (reference sequence). CDR3 amino acids: CATSSPAQGTASPRTQYF. The CDR3 region has the DNA TGTGCCACCAGCAGTCCGGCGCAGGGGACAGCAAGTCCTAGGACCCAGTACTTC.

This clonotype was counted ten times or more. CDR3 sequence (DNA): TGCAGCGTTGAGGGCAGTAACTACAATGAGCAGTTCTTC. This codes for CSVEGSNYNEQFF. This rearrangement joins TRBV29-1 to TRBJ2-1; unclear D gene. This CDR3 spans 13 amino acids. The germline V gene encodes CDR1 SQVTM and CDR2 ANQGSEA. V shed 3 bases and J shed 3 bases, with 9 bases lying between them.

This clonotype was counted many times. The chain carries TRBV5-1 and TRBJ2-3; D gene unclear. V was clipped by 0 bases and J by 2 bases, with 7 bases between them. CDR3 length: 14 amino acids. Germline V gene data show CDR1 as SGHRS and CDR2 as YFSETQ. For the CDR3, the DNA is TGCGCCAGCAGCTTGGGGGTAGTCACAGATACGCAGTATTTT. The encoded protein is CASSLGVVTDTQYF.

This clonotype was observed a handful of times. This sequence joins TRBV2 and TRBJ2-5, with TRBD2 identical over 13 bases. The CDR3 consists of 16 residues. J was trimmed by 1 base and V by 6 bases; bases with no gene match: 5. From germline, CDR1 is SNHLY and CDR2 FYNNEI. For the CDR3, the DNA is TGTGCCAGCAGCTCACTAGCGGGGGGGCGCCAAGAGACCCAGTACTTC. Translation: CASSSLAGGRQETQYF.

This clonotype was counted once. A much larger clone is a single base away; this may be a read error. The chain joins TRBV6-1 to TRBJ2-7, with D hard to call. V shed 11 bases and J shed 6 bases, with 20 bases lying between them. The CDR3 covers 13 residues. The germline gives CDR1 MNHNS, CDR2 SASEGT. The CDR3 nucleotides read TGTGCCGCTCGTCAGATGGGCCCGGGCGAGCAGTACTTC. Protein sequence: CAARQMGPGEQYF.

This clonotype was counted many times. V usage is TRBV2 and J usage is TRBJ2-1; the match to TRBD1 covers 8 bases. Germline V gene sequence: CDR1 SNHLY, CDR2 FYNNEI. The CDR3 spans 13 residues. V lost 8 bases to trimming and J lost 10 bases; unmatched junction nucleotides: 10. The DNA for the CDR3 is TGTGCCAGCGGGCAGGGGGCCCCGGGAGAGCAGTTCTTC. Its protein is CASGQGAPGEQFF.

A few counts support this clonotype. This chain uses TRBV5-6 with TRBJ2-1, with TRBD2 matching 7 bases. Germline V gene lookup returns CDR1 SGHDT and CDR2 YYEEEE. The CDR3 loop spans 15 amino acids. V trimming: 8 bases; J trimming: 6 bases; junction bases outside the gene matches: 14. In nucleotides, the CDR3 is TGTGCCAGAGAGAAAGCGGGACCTCTACGCAATGAGCAGTTCTTC. This translates into CAREKAGPLRNEQFF.

V usage is TRBV3-1 and J usage is TRBJ2-5, with 12 bases identical to TRBD2. Germline lookup yields CDR1 LGHDT and CDR2 YNNKEL (reference sequence). V shed 10 bases, J shed 3 bases, and the junction held 9 bases outside the gene matches. The CDR3 is made up of 15 amino acids. This CDR3 reads CAISELAGGKETQYF. The CDR3 DNA reads as TGTGCCATCAGTGAACTAGCGGGGGGTAAAGAGACCCAGTACTTC.

In regard to this clonotype: A much larger clone differs from this one at a single base, so this may be a read error. The missing conserved phenylalanine or tryptophan at the end of this CDR3 makes a read error likely. The V call is TRBV6-2 or TRBV6-3, the J call TRBJ2-1, with D maybe TRBD2 (5 bases). The CDR3 extends over 16 amino acids. The germline V and J ends were trimmed by 6 bases and 5 bases, with 20 bases remaining between them. Germline CDR1 reads MNHEY; CDR2 reads SVGEGT. CDR3 residues: CASSHRRTDLHNEQFS. In nucleotides, the CDR3 is TGTGCCAGCAGCCACCGACGGACTGATTTACACAATGAGCAGTTCTCC.

As for this clonotype: This may come from a read error, since a much larger clone is one base off. The chain is built from TRBV29-1 and TRBJ1-2; D gene uncertain. The CDR3 is 11 amino acids. Germline CDR1 SQVTM, CDR2 ANQGSEA. The CDR3 nucleotides read TGCAGCGTAGGTTATTTTTATGACTACACCTTC. It specifies CSVGYFYDYTF.

In its sample, this clonotype was seen many times. This chain joins TRBV3-1 and TRBJ2-3, with D possibly TRBD1 on 7 matching bases. The CDR3 covers 15 residues. Germline V gene lookup returns CDR1 LGHDT and CDR2 YNNKEL (reference sequence). Trimming cost V 4 bases and J 6 bases, with 17 bases left between them. CDR3: CASSPRQGGSDTQYF. DNA of the CDR3: TGTGCCAGCAGCCCGCGACAGGGAGGTTCGGATACGCAGTATTTT.

This clonotype was counted ten times or more. The chain carries TRBV28 and TRBJ1-1; D is perhaps TRBD1 (5 bases). Germline CDR1 MDHEN, CDR2 SYDVKM. This CDR3 spans 14 amino acids. The V gene lost 2 bases and the J gene lost 1 base, with 8 bases spanning the gap. The CDR3 nucleotides read TGTGCCAGCAGTTTAACCACAGGGAACACTGAAGCTTTCTTT. Translating it yields CASSLTTGNTEAFF.